This is a list of T cell receptor beta chains from one sample in a study of cytomegalovirus exposure and HLA in healthy donors. Clones were read by immunoSEQ multiplex PCR, and TCRdb kept only the in-frame ones, dropping some. The sample has 160,000 or so clones, roughly 80% seen once. Input material: PBMCs. The receptors stem from a man younger than 45 in good health and CMV-seropositive. Each CDR3 is given with its conserved first and last residue. Each record gives: CDR3 protein, CDR3 DNA, J gene, clone size, V gene, D gene. A D gene is named only where the DNA matches it firmly. Clone sizes are given selectively: once, few, many, or a class where the clone is expanded.

cdr3_aa: CATQQGALTEAFF
cdr3_nt: TGTGCCACCCAACAGGGGGCGCTCACTGAAGCTTTCTTT
j_call: TRBJ1-1
clone_size: NA
v_call: TRBV28
d_call: TRBD1

cdr3_aa: CASSQPQGADTQYF
cdr3_nt: TGTGCCAGCAGTCAACCACAGGGGGCAGATACGCAGTATTTT
j_call: TRBJ2-3
clone_size: few
v_call: TRBV28
d_call: TRBD1

cdr3_aa: CASSSPGQGSYEQYF
cdr3_nt: TGTGCCAGCAGTTCCCCGGGACAGGGGTCCTACGAGCAGTACTTC
j_call: TRBJ2-7
clone_size: NA
v_call: TRBV6-6
d_call: TRBD1

cdr3_aa: CASSPGQAPYEQYF
cdr3_nt: TGTGCCAGCAGCCCTGGGCAGGCACCCTACGAGCAGTACTTC
j_call: TRBJ2-7
clone_size: NA
v_call: TRBV11-3
d_call: NA

cdr3_aa: CASRSPGQQTLSNYGYTF
cdr3_nt: TGTGCCAGCAGGTCGCCGGGACAGCAAACCCTATCTAACTATGGCTACACCTTC
j_call: TRBJ1-2
clone_size: NA
v_call: TRBV6-4
d_call: TRBD1

cdr3_aa: CASSERGEETDTQYF
cdr3_nt: TGTGCCAGCAGTGAACGCGGGGAGGAAACAGATACGCAGTATTTT
j_call: TRBJ2-3
clone_size: NA
v_call: TRBV6-4
d_call: NA

cdr3_aa: CASSLVRDSNSPLHF
cdr3_nt: TGTGCCAGCAGCTTAGTACGCGACAGCAATTCACCCCTCCACTTT
j_call: TRBJ1-6
clone_size: few
v_call: TRBV7-6
d_call: NA

cdr3_aa: CASSSDNYEQYF
cdr3_nt: TGTGCCAGCAGCTCGGACAACTACGAGCAGTACTTC
j_call: TRBJ2-7
clone_size: NA
v_call: TRBV7-2
d_call: NA

cdr3_aa: CASSVLGLNIQYF
cdr3_nt: TGTGCCAGCAGTGTCTTGGGCCTAAACATTCAGTACTTC
j_call: TRBJ2-4
clone_size: NA
v_call: TRBV7-9
d_call: NA

cdr3_aa: CASRDRDTHNSPLHF
cdr3_nt: TGTGCCAGCAGAGACCGGGACACCCATAATTCACCCCTCCACTTT
j_call: TRBJ1-6
clone_size: NA
v_call: TRBV28
d_call: NA

cdr3_aa: CASSLPSSYEQYF
cdr3_nt: TGTGCCAGCAGCTTACCCAGCTCCTACGAGCAGTACTTC
j_call: TRBJ2-7
clone_size: NA
v_call: TRBV7-9
d_call: NA

cdr3_aa: CASSFGDSYEQYF
cdr3_nt: TGTGCCAGCAGCTTCGGAGATTCCTACGAGCAGTACTTC
j_call: TRBJ2-7
clone_size: NA
v_call: TRBV7-7
d_call: NA

cdr3_aa: CASSSAGTGDYNEQFF
cdr3_nt: TGTGCCAGCAGTTCGGCCGGGACAGGAGACTACAATGAGCAGTTCTTC
j_call: TRBJ2-1
clone_size: NA
v_call: TRBV6-5
d_call: TRBD1

cdr3_aa: CASGGSGTEAFF
cdr3_nt: TGTGCCAGCGGGGGGAGTGGCACTGAAGCTTTCTTT
j_call: TRBJ1-1
clone_size: NA
v_call: TRBV11-2
d_call: NA

cdr3_aa: CASSLGGGGTDTQYF
cdr3_nt: TGTGCCAGCAGCTTGGGAGGGGGGGGCACAGATACGCAGTATTTT
j_call: TRBJ2-3
clone_size: many
v_call: TRBV5-6
d_call: NA

cdr3_aa: CATQGLSTGYTF
cdr3_nt: TGTGCCACTCAGGGACTAAGCACGGGCTACACCTTC
j_call: TRBJ1-2
clone_size: NA
v_call: TRBV13
d_call: NA

cdr3_aa: CASAGQGLSYEQYF
cdr3_nt: TGTGCCAGCGCCGGACAGGGGCTTTCCTACGAGCAGTACTTC
j_call: TRBJ2-7
clone_size: once
v_call: TRBV2
d_call: TRBD1

cdr3_aa: CASSSTGLGSQDTQYF
cdr3_nt: TGTGCCAGCAGTTCAACAGGGTTGGGCTCACAAGATACGCAGTATTTT
j_call: TRBJ2-3
clone_size: NA
v_call: TRBV27
d_call: NA

cdr3_aa: CASSESQGARGYTF
cdr3_nt: TGTGCCAGCAGTGAAAGTCAGGGGGCTCGTGGCTACACCTTC
j_call: TRBJ1-2
clone_size: few
v_call: TRBV6-1
d_call: TRBD1

cdr3_aa: CSGRGQQNSPLHF
cdr3_nt: TGCAGCGGGAGGGGACAGCAAAATTCACCCCTCCACTTT
j_call: TRBJ1-6
clone_size: NA
v_call: TRBV29-1
d_call: TRBD1